What follows are 30 T cell receptor beta chains derived from one specimen sequenced in a study of T cells in Graves' hyperthyroidism and ophthalmopathy. The CDR3 regions of TCR beta were amplified from RNA transcripts. An initial round of RT-PCR targeting the TCR CDR3 relied on the HTBI primer set. TCRdb itself ran the multiplex PCR reads through MiXCR, one entry per CDR3 protein. The sample includes hundreds of thousands of distinct CDR3 sequences, 40% to 55% seen only once; the top ten take approximately 8.2%. Sequenced: peripheral blood or thyroid tissue (not recorded which). These receptors originate from a woman younger than 30 with Graves' hyperthyroidism.

This clonotype has ten or more counts. V is TRBV10-2 and J is TRBJ2-2; D uncertain. V lost 6 bases to trimming and J lost 0 bases, with 5 bases between them. CDR3 length: 13 residues. Germline V gene lookup returns CDR1 WSHSY and CDR2 SAAADI. The CDR3 nucleotides are TGCGCCAGCAGGGACCCGAACACCGGGGAGCTGTTTTTT. This gives the protein CASRDPNTGELFF.

The CDR3 spells CSARDFNTGELFF. In nucleotides, the CDR3 is TGCAGTGCTAGAGACTTCAACACCGGGGAGCTGTTTTTT. The chain carries TRBV20-1 and TRBJ2-2, with D unclear. The CDR3 totals 13 residues. CDR1 DFQATT and CDR2 SNEGSKA come from the germline V gene (reference sequence). V lost 0 bases, J lost 2 bases, and 4 bases lay in between.

This chain joins TRBV25-1 and TRBJ2-3, with 9 bases aligning to TRBD1. The CDR3 loop spans 14 amino acids. J gave up 3 bases and V 6 bases, and 4 bases lay outside the gene matches. Germline V lookup: CDR1 MGHDK, CDR2 SYGVNS. CDR3 region: CASRRTGETDTQYF. The CDR3 region has the DNA TGTGCCAGCAGACGGACAGGGGAGACAGATACGCAGTATTTT.

As DNA, the CDR3 is TGTGCCAGCAGTCCCGACATGGGCTACGAGCAGTACTTC. This encodes CASSPDMGYEQYF. J is TRBJ2-7 and V is TRBV27; no reliable D call. Germline CDR1 MNHEY, CDR2 SMNVEV (reference sequence). This CDR3 region has 13 residues. Trimming stripped 5 bases from V and 3 bases from J, with 11 bases between.

The V call is TRBV24-1, the J call TRBJ2-5; tentatively, D is TRBD1 (8 bases). CDR3 size: 16 residues. CDR1 and CDR2 from the germline V gene are KGHDR and SFDVKD. Deletions cut 6 bases from V and 2 bases from J, with 18 bases between. CDR3 sequence (DNA): TGTGCCACCAGTCCAAGACAGGGGAGGGGTCAAGAGACCCAGTACTTC. It translates to CATSPRQGRGQETQYF.

This clonotype was observed many times. The chain links TRBV7-9 to TRBJ1-5, with 7 positions matching TRBD1. Germline-derived CDR1 and CDR2 are SEHNR and FQNEAQ (reference sequence). V shed 5 bases and J 4 bases; nucleotides not matched to a gene: 2. The CDR3 totals 13 residues. The CDR3, as DNA: TGTGCCAGCAGCCTACAGGGGAATCAGCCCCAGCATTTT. Amino acids: CASSLQGNQPQHF.

The chain links TRBV5-5 to TRBJ2-7, with TRBD2 identical over 10 bases. From germline, CDR1 is SGHKS and CDR2 YYEKEE (reference sequence). The CDR3 spans 14 residues. J was trimmed by 2 bases and V by 6 bases; bases with no gene match: 5. The chain's CDR3 is CASTLTSGTYEQYF. CDR3 coding DNA: TGTGCCAGCACCCTAACTAGCGGGACCTACGAGCAGTACTTC.

This clonotype was detected a few times. CDR3 loop: CASSLDPGASTEAFF. The CDR3 region has the DNA TGTGCCAGCAGCTTGGATCCGGGGGCGAGCACTGAAGCTTTCTTT. The rearrangement uses TRBV7-4 and TRBJ1-1; tentatively, D is TRBD1 (6 bases). The germline V gene has CDR1 SGHVT and CDR2 SQSDAQ. Trimming left V 3 bases short and J 4 bases short, with 15 bases between. This CDR3 contains 15 residues.

The chain carries TRBV20-1 and TRBJ1-2; D is undetermined. Germline assignment: CDR1 DFQATT and CDR2 SNEGSKA (reference sequence). This CDR3 region has 15 residues. The V and J ends lost 0 bases and 0 bases respectively, with 11 bases between them. CDR3 DNA sequence: TGCAGTGCTAGAGATCTGAGGGATTCTAACTATGGCTACACCTTC. Translation: CSARDLRDSNYGYTF.

The chain uses TRBV7-2 and TRBJ2-7, with 12 bases matching TRBD2. V lost 6 bases, J lost 6 bases, and 3 bases stayed unmatched. The CDR3 runs to 13 residues. Per germline, CDR1 SGHTA and CDR2 FQGNSA. The CDR3 nucleotides are TGTGCCAGCAGGGGACTAGCGGGCGGCGAGCAGTACTTC. Translated: CASRGLAGGEQYF. Based on the CDR3 plus reference TRBV7-2 and TRBJ2-7, the full variable domain is GAGVSQSPSNKVTEKGKDVELRCDPISGHTALYWYRQSLGQGLEFLIYFQGNSAPDKSGLPSDRFSAERTGGSVSTLTIQRTQQEDSAVYLCASRGLAGGEQYFGPGTRLTVT.

This clonotype was counted ten times or more. This rearrangement joins TRBV19 to TRBJ2-2; D call uncertain. The CDR3 length is 13 residues. Germline CDR1 and CDR2: LNHDA and SQIVND (reference sequence). The V end lost 4 bases, the J end lost 5 bases, and 8 bases lay between the germline ends. The CDR3 is CASSTRRTGELFF. The CDR3 coding sequence is TGTGCCAGTAGTACTCGACGGACCGGGGAGCTGTTTTTT.

With regard to this clonotype: As the CDR3 is not closed by the conserved phenylalanine or tryptophan, this likely results from a read error. The rearrangement links TRBV7-3 to TRBJ2-5, with D perhaps matching TRBD1 (5 bases). Looked up from germline, CDR1 is SGHTA and CDR2 is FQGTGA. With 3 bases removed from V and 5 bases from J, the gap between germline ends came to 16 bases. The CDR3 is made up of 15 amino acids. The CDR3 nucleotides are TGTGCCAGCAGCTTGGCTGCTGGGGCCGGGGAGACCCAGTACCTC. Translated: CASSLAAGAGETQYL.

This chain uses TRBV10-3 with TRBJ1-1; possible D gene TRBD1, 6 bases. With 3 bases removed from V and 6 bases from J, the gap between germline ends came to 14 bases. Germline V gene data show CDR1 as ENHRY and CDR2 as SYGVKD. The length of the CDR3 is 14 residues. The DNA of the CDR3 is TGTGCCATCAGTGACACTACAGGGTCCCCTGAAGCTTTCTTT. Its protein is CAISDTTGSPEAFF.

Remarks on this clonotype: Given a much more abundant clone one base away, this may be a read error. The chain joins TRBV7-2 to TRBJ2-2, with D maybe TRBD2 (6 bases). V was shortened by 2 bases and J by 7 bases, with 11 bases between the two germline ends. Germline V CDR1 and CDR2: SGHTA, FQGNSA. There are 14 residues in the CDR3. The chain's CDR3 is CASSLWGVGGELFF. The CDR3, as DNA: TGTGCCAGCAGCTTATGGGGGGTCGGCGGGGAGCTGTTTTTT.

This clonotype was found a few times. The V and J genes are TRBV12-3 or TRBV12-4 and TRBJ1-1; weak D call: TRBD1 (5 bases). V lost 7 bases to trimming and J lost 1 base, with 16 bases between them. The CDR3 has 15 residues. The CDR3 sequence: CASTSRVRGNTEAFF. The DNA of the CDR3 is TGTGCCAGCACTTCAAGGGTAAGGGGGAACACTGAAGCTTTCTTT.

V usage is TRBV12-3 or TRBV12-4 and J usage is TRBJ1-1, with D hard to call. The length of the CDR3 is 14 residues. Trimming took off 5 bases at V and 2 bases at J, with 12 bases between the two ends. CDR3 nucleotide sequence: TGTGCCAGCAGTAGAAGGACGGATAACACTGAAGCTTTCTTT. It translates to CASSRRTDNTEAFF.

The chain employs TRBV7-2 and TRBJ2-5; 7 bases align to TRBD2. The V gene's germline CDR1 is SGHTA and CDR2 FQGNSA. This CDR3 comprises 14 residues. J gave up 3 bases and V 3 bases, and 4 bases lay outside the gene matches. This CDR3 is CASSFYSGEETQYF. CDR3 DNA: TGTGCCAGCAGCTTTTACAGCGGGGAAGAGACCCAGTACTTC.

This clonotype has a handful of counts. V and J are TRBV6-6 and TRBJ2-7, with TRBD2 as a possible D gene (6 bases). CDR1 and CDR2 (germline): MNHNY, SVGAGI (reference sequence). V gave up 7 bases and J gave up 3 bases, with 10 bases separating them. The CDR3 sequence is 12 residues long. CDR3 residues: CASKGLGYEQYF. The CDR3 bases are TGTGCCAGCAAGGGACTGGGCTACGAGCAGTACTTC.

This chain uses TRBV29-1 with TRBJ2-2; D is unresolved. Germline assignment: CDR1 SQVTM and CDR2 ANQGSEA. The length of the CDR3 is 14 residues. The germline V and J ends were trimmed by 2 bases and 6 bases, with 13 bases remaining between them. The CDR3 spells CSVENVGLAGELFF. Here the CDR3 DNA reads TGCAGCGTTGAAAACGTTGGGTTGGCCGGGGAGCTGTTTTTT.

The rearrangement joins TRBV7-8 to TRBJ1-1; 10 bases match TRBD1. The CDR3 has 16 amino acids. In germline, CDR1 is SGHVS, CDR2 FQNEAQ. Unmatched junction bases numbered 7, after V lost 2 bases and J lost 4 bases. The CDR3 DNA is TGTGCCAGCAGCTTACTGGACAGGGGGGCTGGCACTGAAGCTTTCTTT. Translating it yields CASSLLDRGAGTEAFF.

The rearrangement uses TRBV7-6 and TRBJ2-5, with 11 bases that match TRBD2. With V trimmed by 11 bases and J by 4 bases, 6 bases remained unmatched. CDR3 length equals 13 residues. Germline V gene data show CDR1 as SGHVS and CDR2 as FNYEAQ. CDR3 sequence reads: CALAGGIIETQYF. For the CDR3, the DNA is TGTGCCTTAGCGGGAGGGATTATAGAGACCCAGTACTTC.

V and J are TRBV7-9 and TRBJ2-7; 8 nucleotides line up with TRBD1. Trimming cost V 3 bases and J 0 bases; bases outside gene matches: 1. The CDR3 sequence is 14 residues long. CDR1 and CDR2 from the germline V gene are SEHNR and FQNEAQ (reference sequence). The CDR3 nucleotides are TGTGCCAGCAGCTTTACAGGGGGCTCCTACGAGCAGTACTTC. Its protein is CASSFTGGSYEQYF.

V is TRBV25-1 and J is TRBJ1-2; D is unclear. The V end lost 1 base, the J end lost 3 bases, and 9 bases lay between the germline ends. Germline lookup yields CDR1 MGHDK and CDR2 SYGVNS. CDR3 length equals 14 residues. The CDR3 DNA is TGTGCCAGCAGTGAATTCTTGGAGGACTATGGCTACACCTTC. Its protein product is CASSEFLEDYGYTF.

V is TRBV18 and J is TRBJ2-5; 14 bases map to TRBD2. The trim removed 6 bases at V and 11 bases at J, leaving 8 bases unmatched. Germline loops: CDR1 KGHSH, CDR2 LQKENI. This CDR3 comprises 14 residues. CDR3 sequence: CASSGLAGGWEQYF. In DNA form, the CDR3 reads TGTGCCAGCTCCGGACTAGCGGGAGGTTGGGAGCAGTACTTC.

This clonotype was seen ten or more times. The chain is built from TRBV25-1 and TRBJ1-5, with D maybe TRBD1 (5 bases). The CDR3 length is 14 residues. V gave up 1 base and J gave up 5 bases, with 9 bases separating them. The germline CDR1 and CDR2 sequences are MGHDK and SYGVNS. DNA for the CDR3: TGTGCCAGCAGTGAATGGGGGGATCATCAGCCCCAGCATTTT. The encoded protein is CASSEWGDHQPQHF.

This clonotype has a count of ten or more. J is TRBJ1-1 and V is TRBV7-9; D is uncertain. This CDR3 spans 13 amino acids. V lost 3 bases to trimming and J lost 3 bases, with 8 bases between them. CDR1 and CDR2 from the germline V gene are SEHNR and FQNEAQ (reference sequence). CDR3 coding DNA: TGTGCCAGCAGCTTTGGGCGGTACACTGAAGCTTTCTTT. Protein product: CASSFGRYTEAFF.

The chain has TRBV25-1 and TRBJ1-1; tentative D call: TRBD1 (5 bases). Germline CDR1 and CDR2: MGHDK and SYGVNS. Trimming took 8 bases from V and 3 from J, leaving 16 bases between them. This CDR3 is built from 14 residues. CDR3 coding DNA: TGTGCCAGCTTAGAACTCACCAGGGACACTGAAGCTTTCTTT. Protein sequence: CASLELTRDTEAFF.

The chain uses TRBV7-9 and TRBJ1-4; a weak D match, TRBD1 (5 bases). There are 17 residues in the CDR3. The germline gives CDR1 SEHNR, CDR2 FQNEAQ (reference sequence). Trimming removed 4 bases at V and 3 bases at J, with 18 bases between. The CDR3 loop is CASSSPSIRVANEKLFF. CDR3 nucleotides: TGTGCCAGCAGCTCACCATCTATCAGGGTTGCTAATGAAAAACTGTTTTTT.

The DNA of the CDR3 is TGTGCCAGCAGTGAATCGGGACTGATTAATGAAAAACTGTTTTTT. It specifies CASSESGLINEKLFF. The V gene is TRBV2, the J gene TRBJ1-4, with a weak D call TRBD1 (5 bases). V dropped 2 bases and J dropped 4 bases, with 11 bases sitting between them. The CDR3 runs 15 residues. In germline, CDR1 is SNHLY, CDR2 FYNNEI.

This chain links TRBV7-8 with TRBJ1-5; D gene uncertain. This CDR3 has 14 amino acids. Looked up from germline, CDR1 is SGHVS and CDR2 is FQNEAQ. V was cut by 6 bases and J by 5 bases, with 14 bases left in between. CDR3 loop: CASSLRAVYQPQHF. DNA for the CDR3: TGTGCCAGCAGTTTAAGGGCAGTCTATCAGCCCCAGCATTTT.